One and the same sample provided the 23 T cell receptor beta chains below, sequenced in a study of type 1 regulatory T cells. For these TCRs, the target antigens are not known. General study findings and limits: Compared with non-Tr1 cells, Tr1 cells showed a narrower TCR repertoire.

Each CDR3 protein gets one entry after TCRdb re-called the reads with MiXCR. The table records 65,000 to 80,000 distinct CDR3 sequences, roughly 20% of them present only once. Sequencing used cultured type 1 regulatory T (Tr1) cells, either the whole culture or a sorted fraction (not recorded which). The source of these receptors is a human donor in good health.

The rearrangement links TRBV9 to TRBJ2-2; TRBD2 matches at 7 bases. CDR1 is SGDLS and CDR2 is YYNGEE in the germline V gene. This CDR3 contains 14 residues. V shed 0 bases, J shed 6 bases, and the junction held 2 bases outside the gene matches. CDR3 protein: CASSVDGRPGELFF. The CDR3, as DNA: TGTGCCAGCAGCGTAGACGGGAGGCCCGGGGAGCTGTTTTTT. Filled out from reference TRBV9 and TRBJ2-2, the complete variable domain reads DSGVTQTPKHLITATGQRVTLRCSPRSGDLSVYWYQQSLDQGLQFLIQYYNGEERAKGNILERFSAQQFPDLHSELNLSSLELGDSALYFCASSVDGRPGELFFGEGSRLTVL.

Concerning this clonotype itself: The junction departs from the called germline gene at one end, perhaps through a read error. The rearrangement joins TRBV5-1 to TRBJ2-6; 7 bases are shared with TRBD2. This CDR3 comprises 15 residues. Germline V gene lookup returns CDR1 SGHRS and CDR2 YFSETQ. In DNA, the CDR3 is TGCGCCGGCAGCGGGGATAACTCTGGGGCCAACGTCCTGACTTTC. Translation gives CAGSGDNSGANVLTF.

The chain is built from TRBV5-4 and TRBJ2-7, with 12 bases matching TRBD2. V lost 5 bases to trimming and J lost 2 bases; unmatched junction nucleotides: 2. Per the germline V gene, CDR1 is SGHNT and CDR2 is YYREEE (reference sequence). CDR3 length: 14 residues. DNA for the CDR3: TGTGCCAGCAGTACTAGCGGGAGGACCTACGAGCAGTACTTC. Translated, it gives CASSTSGRTYEQYF. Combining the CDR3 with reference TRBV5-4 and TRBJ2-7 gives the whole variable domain ETGVTQSPTHLIKTRGQQVTLRCSSQSGHNTVSWYQQALGQGPQFIFQYYREEENGRGNFPPRFSGLQFPNYSSELNVNALELDDSALYLCASSTSGRTYEQYFGPGTRLTVT.

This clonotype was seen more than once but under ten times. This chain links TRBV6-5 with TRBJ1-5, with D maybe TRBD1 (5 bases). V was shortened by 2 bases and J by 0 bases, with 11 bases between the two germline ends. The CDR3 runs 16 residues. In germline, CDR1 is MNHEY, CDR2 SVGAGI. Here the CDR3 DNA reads TGTGCCAGCAGTTACGGGGGACGGTATAGCAATCAGCCCCAGCATTTT. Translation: CASSYGGRYSNQPQHF.

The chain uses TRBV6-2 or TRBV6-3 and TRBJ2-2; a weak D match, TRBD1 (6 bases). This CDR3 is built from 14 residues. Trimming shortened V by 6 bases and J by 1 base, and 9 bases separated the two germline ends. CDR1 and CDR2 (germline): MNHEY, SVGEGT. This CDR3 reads CASRPTGNTGELFF. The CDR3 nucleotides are TGTGCCAGCAGGCCGACAGGGAACACCGGGGAGCTGTTTTTT.

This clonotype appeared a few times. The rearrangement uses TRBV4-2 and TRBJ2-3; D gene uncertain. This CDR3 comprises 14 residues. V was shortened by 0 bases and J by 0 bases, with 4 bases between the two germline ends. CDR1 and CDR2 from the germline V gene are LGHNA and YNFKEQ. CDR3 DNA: TGTGCCAGCAGCCAAGATCTGAGCACAGATACGCAGTATTTT. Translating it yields CASSQDLSTDTQYF.

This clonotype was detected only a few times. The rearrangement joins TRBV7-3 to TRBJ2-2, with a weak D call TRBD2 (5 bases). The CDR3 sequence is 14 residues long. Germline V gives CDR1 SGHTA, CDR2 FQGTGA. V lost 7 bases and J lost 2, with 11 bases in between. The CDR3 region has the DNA TGTGCCAGCAAGTCAGCTAGCAACACCGGGGAGCTGTTTTTT. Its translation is CASKSASNTGELFF.

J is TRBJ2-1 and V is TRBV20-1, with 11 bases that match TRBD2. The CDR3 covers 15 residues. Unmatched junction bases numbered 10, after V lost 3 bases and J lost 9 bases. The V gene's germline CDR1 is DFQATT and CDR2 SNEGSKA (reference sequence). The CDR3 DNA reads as TGCAGTGCTAGTGACACTAGCGGGAGTATCAGTGAGCAGTTCTTC. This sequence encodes CSASDTSGSISEQFF.

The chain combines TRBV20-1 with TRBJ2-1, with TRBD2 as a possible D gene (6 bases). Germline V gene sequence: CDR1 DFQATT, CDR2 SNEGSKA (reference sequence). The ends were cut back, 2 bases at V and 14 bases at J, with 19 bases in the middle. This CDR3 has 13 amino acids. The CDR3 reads CSARLTPGTDEFF. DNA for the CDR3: TGCAGTGCTAGACTCACCCCCGGGACTGATGAGTTCTTC.

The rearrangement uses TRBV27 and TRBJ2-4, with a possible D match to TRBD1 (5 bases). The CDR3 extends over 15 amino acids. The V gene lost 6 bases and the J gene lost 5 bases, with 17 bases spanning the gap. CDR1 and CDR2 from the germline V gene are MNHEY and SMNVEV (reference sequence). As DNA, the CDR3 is TGTGCCAGCAGGGACCACAGGATACCCCAAAACATTCAGTACTTC. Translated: CASRDHRIPQNIQYF.

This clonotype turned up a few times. The CDR3 DNA sequence: TGTGCCAGCAGCCCGGGGAGGGTCTTGTCGAATGAGCAGTTCTTC. As protein: CASSPGRVLSNEQFF. The chain links TRBV6-1 to TRBJ2-1; 7 positions match TRBD2. Germline CDR1 reads MNHNS; CDR2 reads SASEGT. The CDR3 sequence is 15 residues long. Trimming cost V 6 bases and J 7 bases; bases outside gene matches: 12.

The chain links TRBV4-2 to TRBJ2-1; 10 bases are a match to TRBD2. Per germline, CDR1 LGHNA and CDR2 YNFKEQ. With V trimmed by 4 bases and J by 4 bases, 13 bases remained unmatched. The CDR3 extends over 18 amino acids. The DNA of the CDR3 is TGTGCCAGCAGCCCACAGGATCTCGGACTAGCGGTTTACAATGAGCAGTTCTTC. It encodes CASSPQDLGLAVYNEQFF.

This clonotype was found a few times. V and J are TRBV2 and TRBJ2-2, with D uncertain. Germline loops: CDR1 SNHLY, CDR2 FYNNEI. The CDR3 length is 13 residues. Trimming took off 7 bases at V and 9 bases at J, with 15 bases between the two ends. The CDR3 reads CASKGIVGRELFF. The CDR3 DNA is TGTGCCAGCAAAGGGATAGTGGGCCGGGAGCTGTTTTTT.

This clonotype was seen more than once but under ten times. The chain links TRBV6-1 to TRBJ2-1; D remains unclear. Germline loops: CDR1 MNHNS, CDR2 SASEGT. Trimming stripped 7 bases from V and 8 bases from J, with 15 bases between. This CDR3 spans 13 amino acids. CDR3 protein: CASIRSYRDEQFF. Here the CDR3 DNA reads TGTGCCAGCATAAGATCCTACCGGGATGAGCAGTTCTTC.

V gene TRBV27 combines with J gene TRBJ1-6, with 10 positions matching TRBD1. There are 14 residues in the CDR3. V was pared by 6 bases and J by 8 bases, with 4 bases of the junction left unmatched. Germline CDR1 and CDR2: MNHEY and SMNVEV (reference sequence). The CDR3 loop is CASRRTGGDSPLHF. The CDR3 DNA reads TGTGCCAGCAGAAGGACAGGGGGGGATTCACCCCTCCACTTT.

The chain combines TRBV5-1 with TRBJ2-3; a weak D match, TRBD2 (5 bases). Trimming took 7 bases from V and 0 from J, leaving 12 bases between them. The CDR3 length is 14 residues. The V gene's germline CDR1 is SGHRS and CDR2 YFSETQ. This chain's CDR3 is CASGLATSTDTQYF. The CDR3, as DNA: TGCGCCAGCGGACTGGCTACTAGCACAGATACGCAGTATTTT.

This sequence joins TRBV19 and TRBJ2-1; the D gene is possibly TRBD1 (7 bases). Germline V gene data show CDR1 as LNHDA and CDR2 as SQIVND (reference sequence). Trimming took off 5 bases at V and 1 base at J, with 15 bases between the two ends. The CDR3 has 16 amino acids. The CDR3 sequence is CASSRQGGRSYNEQFF. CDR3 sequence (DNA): TGTGCCAGTAGTCGCCAGGGGGGCCGGTCCTACAATGAGCAGTTCTTC.

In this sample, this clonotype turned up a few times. CDR3 protein: CASTQGREYNEQFF. As DNA, the CDR3 is TGTGCCAGCACCCAGGGGCGGGAGTACAATGAGCAGTTCTTC. The chain employs TRBV12-3 or TRBV12-4 and TRBJ2-1; maybe TRBD2 (7 bases). Between the trimmed V and J ends, which lost 7 bases and 4 bases, there was a span of 14 bases. CDR3 size: 14 residues.

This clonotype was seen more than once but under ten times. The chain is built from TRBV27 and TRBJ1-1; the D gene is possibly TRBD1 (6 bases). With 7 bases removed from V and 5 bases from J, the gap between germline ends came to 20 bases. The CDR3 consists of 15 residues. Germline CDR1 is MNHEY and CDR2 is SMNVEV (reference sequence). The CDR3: CASTRGGGQGTEAFF. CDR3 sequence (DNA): TGTGCCAGCACTCGGGGAGGGGGGCAGGGAACTGAAGCTTTCTTT.

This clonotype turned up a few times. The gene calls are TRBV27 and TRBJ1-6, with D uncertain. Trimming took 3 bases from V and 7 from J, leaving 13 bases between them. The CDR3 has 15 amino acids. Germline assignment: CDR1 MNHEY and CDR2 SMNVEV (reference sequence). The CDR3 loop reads CASSFRLEENSPLHF. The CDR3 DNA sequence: TGTGCCAGCAGTTTTCGGTTAGAAGAGAATTCACCCCTCCACTTT.

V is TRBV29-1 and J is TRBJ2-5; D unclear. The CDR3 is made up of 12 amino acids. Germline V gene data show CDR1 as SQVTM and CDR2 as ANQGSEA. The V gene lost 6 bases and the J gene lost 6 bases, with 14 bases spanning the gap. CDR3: CSVLYAEKTQYF. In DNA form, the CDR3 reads TGCAGCGTGCTGTACGCCGAGAAGACCCAGTACTTC.

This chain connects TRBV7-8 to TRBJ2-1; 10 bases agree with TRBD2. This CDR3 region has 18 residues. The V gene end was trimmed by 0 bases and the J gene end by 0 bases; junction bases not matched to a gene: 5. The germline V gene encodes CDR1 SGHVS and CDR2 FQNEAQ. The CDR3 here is CASSLALAGAYSYNEQFF. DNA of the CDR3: TGTGCCAGCAGCTTAGCCCTAGCGGGAGCTTACTCCTACAATGAGCAGTTCTTC.

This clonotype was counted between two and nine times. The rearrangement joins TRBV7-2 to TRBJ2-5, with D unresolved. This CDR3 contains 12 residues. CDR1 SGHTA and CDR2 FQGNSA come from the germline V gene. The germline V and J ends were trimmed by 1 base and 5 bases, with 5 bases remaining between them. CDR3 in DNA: TGTGCCAGCAGCTTAGATACGGAGACCCAGTACTTC. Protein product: CASSLDTETQYF.